This record concerns one T cell receptor (beta chain) sequence. Its matching antigen is unknown. The germline gene is not matched at one end of the junction; a read error may be the cause. This record belongs to a study of graft-versus-host responses after intestinal transplantation. Turning to the study itself: Each transplant was multivisceral, liver-intestinal, or isolated intestinal. Recipients across the board were started on anti-thymocyte globulin induction, then kept on tacrolimus and steroids for two to four years.

Clones were read by immunoSEQ multiplex PCR, and TCRdb kept only the in-frame ones, dropping some. The repertoire consists of more than 85,000 clones, with roughly 90% occurring once and the leading ten covering about 0.072%. This CDR3 has 16 amino acids. Germline-derived CDR1 and CDR2 are SGHTA and FQGNSA. Study results and limitations: The study associated peak circulating GvH clone levels with early post-transplant HvG declines.

The sequence derives from a human donor who was the organ donor for an intestinal transplant. This material consisted of unstimulated CD8+ T cells sorted from spleen or lymph node cells, taken before transplant. The rearrangement joins TRBV7-2 to TRBJ1-2; weak D call: TRBD1 (5 bases). DNA for the CDR3: TGTGCCGGCAGTCGGCCCCCTTGGGGCGGCAGACGAGGCTACACCTTC. The encoded protein is CAGSRPPWGGRRGYTF.